Detailed here is one T cell receptor (beta chain). Sequencing was performed with immunoSEQ multiplex PCR; in TCRdb, only in-frame clones are kept and a portion is missing. This table has approximately 170,000 clones, about 80% appearing once. The data were obtained in a study of blood T cell repertoires in COVID-19. In the study overall: PBMCs, B-cell-depleted T cells, or T cells provided the cDNA or gDNA that made up the material.

Germline V lookup: CDR1 SGHNT, CDR2 YYREEE (reference sequence). The CDR3 totals 15 residues. J lost 7 bases, V lost 4 bases, and 7 bases had no gene match. Sequencing was performed on PBMCs or T cells enriched from blood (not recorded which). The TCR comes from a man over 45 who had recovered from COVID-19. This chain connects TRBV5-4 to TRBJ1-4; 10 positions agree with TRBD1. The CDR3 DNA reads TGTGCCAGCAGCCCGACAGGGGGCTACGGTGAAAAACTGTTTTTT. Protein sequence: CASSPTGGYGEKLFF.